This T cell receptor beta chain was retrieved from a study of blood T cell repertoires in COVID-19. Source study methods: It was from reference gene primer amplification that nucleated cell counts were estimated. Using immunoSEQ multiplex PCR, the repertoire was profiled, and TCRdb retains in-frame clones only, with some absent. V, J and clone size were drawn from that table, and D and trimming were deduced from the DNA. The sample consists of roughly 190,000 clones, about 93% of them appearing once. In germline, CDR1 is MNHEY, CDR2 SVGEGT. Trimming cost V 2 bases and J 6 bases, with 10 bases left between them. The CDR3 contains 13 residues.

The V gene is TRBV6-2 or TRBV6-3, the J gene TRBJ1-1, with D possibly being TRBD1 (6 bases). Sequencing was done on a sample of peripheral blood. The clonotype comes from a man over 45 with acute or convalescent COVID-19. CDR3 in amino acids: CASSYTGSAEAFF. In nucleotides, the CDR3 is TGTGCCAGCAGTTACACAGGGTCAGCTGAAGCTTTCTTT.